Shown below are 3 T cell receptor beta chains from a single sample sequenced in a study of blood T cell repertoires in COVID-19. Sequenced by immunoSEQ multiplex PCR; TCRdb stores in-frame clones only, minus some. The top ten clones hold over 2% of a sample with 200,000 to 300,000 clones, about 87% of them seen once. Sequences were obtained from PBMCs or T cells enriched from blood (not recorded which). The receptors come from a woman aged 40 to 55 with acute COVID-19.

This clone was detected only a few times. The rearrangement links TRBV5-4 to TRBJ2-5; 8 bases match TRBD1. Germline V gives CDR1 SGHNT, CDR2 YYREEE (reference sequence). The CDR3 contains 15 residues. Losses at the gene ends were 2 bases for V and 0 bases for J; bases not matched to a gene: 3. The CDR3 nucleotides read TGTGCCAGCAGCTTTATGACAGGGGACCAAGAGACCCAGTACTTC. It is translated as CASSFMTGDQETQYF.

The rearrangement joins TRBV5-4 to TRBJ1-2, with TRBD1 matching 7 bases. CDR1 SGHNT and CDR2 YYREEE come from the germline V gene (reference sequence). This CDR3 contains 14 residues. After removal of 4 bases from V and 7 bases from J, the junction contained 10 bases not matched to a gene. CDR3 DNA sequence: TGTGCCAGCAGCGGCGACAGGGTCCTTAGTGGCTACACCTTC. Its protein product is CASSGDRVLSGYTF.

V gene TRBV11-3 combines with J gene TRBJ2-3, with 7 bases fitting TRBD1. The CDR3 loop spans 15 amino acids. J gave up 0 bases and V 4 bases, and 4 bases lay outside the gene matches. The germline gives CDR1 SGHNT, CDR2 YENEEA. CDR3 residues: CASSYRGTSTDTQYF. The CDR3 DNA sequence: TGTGCCAGCAGCTACAGGGGAACTAGCACAGATACGCAGTATTTT.